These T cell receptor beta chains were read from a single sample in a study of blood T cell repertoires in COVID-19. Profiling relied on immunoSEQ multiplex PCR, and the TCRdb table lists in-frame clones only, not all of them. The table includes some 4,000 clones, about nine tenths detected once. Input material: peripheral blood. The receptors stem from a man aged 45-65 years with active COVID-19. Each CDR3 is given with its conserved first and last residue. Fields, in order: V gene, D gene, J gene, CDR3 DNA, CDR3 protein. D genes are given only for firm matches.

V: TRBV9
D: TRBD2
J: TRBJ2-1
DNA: TGTGCCAGCAGCGAGACCATCCCAGGCGGGAGTTTCGACAATGAGCAGTTCTTC
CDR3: CASSETIPGGSFDNEQFF

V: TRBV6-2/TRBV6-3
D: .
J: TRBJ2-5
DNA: TGTGCCAGCCGCCTGACAGGCGGGTTCGGAGAGACCCAGTACTTC
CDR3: CASRLTGGFGETQYF

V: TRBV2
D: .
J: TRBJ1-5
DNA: TGTGCCAGCAGTGATTCGCTGCTAAGCAATCAGCCCCAGCATTTT
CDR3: CASSDSLLSNQPQHF

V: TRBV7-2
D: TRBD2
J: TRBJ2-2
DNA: TGTGCCAGCAGCTTAGACCCTGGGACTAGCGGACGTACCGGGGAGCTGTTTTTT
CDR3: CASSLDPGTSGRTGELFF

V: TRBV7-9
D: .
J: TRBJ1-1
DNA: TGTGCCAGCAGCTTAGCAACAGGGTTGGACACTGAAGCTTTCTTT
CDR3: CASSLATGLDTEAFF

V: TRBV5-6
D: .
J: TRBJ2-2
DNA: TGTGCCAGCAGCTTGGCCGGGGGGCGCAACACCGGGGAGCTGTTTTTT
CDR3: CASSLAGGRNTGELFF

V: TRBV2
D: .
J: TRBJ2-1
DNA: TGTGCCAGCAGTACAGGGCGAATTGAGCAGTTCTTC
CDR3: CASSTGRIEQFF

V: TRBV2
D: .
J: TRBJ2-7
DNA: TGTGCCAGCAGTGGGGGGGTAGTGTCCTACGAGCAGTACTTC
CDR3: CASSGGVVSYEQYF

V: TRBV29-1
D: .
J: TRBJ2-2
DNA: TGCAGCGTTGGGAGATACACCGGGGAGCTGTTTTTT
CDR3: CSVGRYTGELFF

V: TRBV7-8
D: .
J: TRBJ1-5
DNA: TGTGCCAGCAGCTCGACAGAGACTCAGCCCCAGCATTTT
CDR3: CASSSTETQPQHF

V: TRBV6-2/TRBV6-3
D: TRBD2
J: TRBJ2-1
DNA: TGTGCCAGCAGTTACTCGAGGGTCGGGAGGGTCCACAATGAGCAGTTCTTC
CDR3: CASSYSRVGRVHNEQFF

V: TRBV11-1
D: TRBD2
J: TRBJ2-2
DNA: TGTGCCAGCAGCCAGCGGGAGGGCCTGAACACCGGGGAGCTGTTTTTT
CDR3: CASSQREGLNTGELFF

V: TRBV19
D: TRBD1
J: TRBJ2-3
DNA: TGTGCCAGTAGTACCTCGTCGGGACAGGGCACAGATACGCAGTATTTT
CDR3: CASSTSSGQGTDTQYF

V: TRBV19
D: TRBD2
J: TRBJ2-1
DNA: TGTGCCAGTAGCGGTTCTAGCGGGTGGGGCAATGAGCAGTTCTTC
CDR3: CASSGSSGWGNEQFF

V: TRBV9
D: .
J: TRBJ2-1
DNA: TGTGCCAGCAGCCCGCTCAGTTCCTACAATGAGCAGTTCTTC
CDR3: CASSPLSSYNEQFF

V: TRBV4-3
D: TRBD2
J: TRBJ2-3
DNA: TGCGCCAGCAGCCAAGAGCTAGCGGGTGGTACAGATACGCAGTATTTT
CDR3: CASSQELAGGTDTQYF